Following are 28 T cell receptor beta chains from one sample sequenced in a study of CD8 T cells in ankylosing spondylitis. Each CDR3 protein is one row after TCRdb ran MiXCR on the 5' RACE reads. The sample has 300,000 to 350,000 distinct CDR3 sequences; approximately 10% are singletons. The sequencing input was blood, either unsorted or a sorted T cell fraction (not recorded which). These receptors all stem from a female donor with ankylosing spondylitis or in good health (not recorded which).

This clonotype was recorded at least ten times. The chain is built from TRBV20-1 and TRBJ2-2, with TRBD1 matching 10 bases. The CDR3 is 16 residues long. V was clipped by 0 bases and J by 5 bases; unmatched bases: 6. Germline-derived CDR1 and CDR2 are DFQATT and SNEGSKA (reference sequence). The CDR3 nucleotides read TGCAGTGCTAGAGATAAAGGGACAGGGGTAACCGGGGAGCTGTTTTTT. Translating it yields CSARDKGTGVTGELFF.

This clonotype has a count of ten or more. The rearrangement uses TRBV4-3 and TRBJ1-1; tentatively, D is TRBD1 (5 bases). Trimming stripped 3 bases from V and 8 bases from J, with 16 bases between. Germline CDR1 and CDR2: LGHNA and YSLEER. The CDR3 is 14 amino acids. CDR3 in amino acids: CASSQGSGQREAFF. CDR3 coding DNA: TGCGCCAGCAGCCAGGGTTCGGGGCAGAGAGAAGCTTTCTTT.

This clonotype was seen many times. The gene calls are TRBV5-5 and TRBJ1-1; D might be TRBD1 (6 bases). V was clipped by 4 bases and J by 5 bases, with 18 bases between them. The CDR3 totals 15 residues. Germline V gene lookup returns CDR1 SGHKS and CDR2 YYEKEE (reference sequence). The chain's CDR3 is CASSSRGGSWTEAFF. For the CDR3, the DNA is TGTGCCAGCAGCAGTAGAGGGGGATCATGGACTGAAGCTTTCTTT. The full variable domain, completed using reference TRBV5-5 and TRBJ1-1, is DAGVTQSPTHLIKTRGQQVTLRCSPISGHKSVSWYQQVLGQGPQFIFQYYEKEERGRGNFPDRFSARQFPNYSSELNVNALLLGDSALYLCASSSRGGSWTEAFFGQGTRLTVV.

The chain carries TRBV18 and TRBJ2-7; TRBD1 is a possible D gene (5 bases). The CDR3 consists of 17 residues. V was trimmed by 3 bases and J by 2 bases, leaving 20 bases between them. Germline lookup yields CDR1 KGHSH and CDR2 LQKENI. The CDR3 reads CASSPDPVRGYTYEQYF. The CDR3 DNA reads as TGTGCCAGCTCACCGGACCCTGTAAGGGGTTACACCTACGAGCAGTACTTC.

This clonotype showed up many times. The V call is TRBV20-1, the J call TRBJ2-3, with D uncertain. The CDR3 totals 13 residues. With 4 bases removed from V and 6 bases from J, the gap between germline ends came to 14 bases. The germline gives CDR1 DFQATT, CDR2 SNEGSKA (reference sequence). This CDR3 is CSANQDASDTQYF. CDR3 in DNA: TGCAGTGCTAACCAGGACGCGTCGGATACGCAGTATTTT.

The chain combines TRBV7-2 with TRBJ2-7, with 7 nucleotides matching TRBD1. The length of the CDR3 is 13 residues. Germline CDR1 reads SGHTA; CDR2 reads FQGNSA. V shed 5 bases, J shed 6 bases, and the junction held 7 bases outside the gene matches. The CDR3 loop reads CASSPDRVLEQYF. CDR3 in DNA: TGTGCCAGCAGCCCCGACAGGGTACTCGAGCAGTACTTC.

The rearrangement joins TRBV20-1 to TRBJ2-5, with a weak D call TRBD1 (5 bases). CDR1 DFQATT and CDR2 SNEGSKA come from the germline V gene (reference sequence). This CDR3 comprises 13 residues. Trimming shortened V by 2 bases and J by 5 bases, and 12 bases separated the two germline ends. The CDR3 DNA follows: TGCAGTGCTAGACGCCAGGCAGGGGAGACCCAGTACTTC. Its protein product is CSARRQAGETQYF.

At least ten counts were recorded for this clonotype. This rearrangement joins TRBV2 to TRBJ2-3; a possible D gene is TRBD2 (6 bases). The CDR3 extends over 10 amino acids. Trimming removed 11 bases from V and 11 bases from J, with 14 bases in between. CDR1 is SNHLY, CDR2 FYNNEI, per germline. CDR3 DNA sequence: TGTGCCTCCCGGGGGTCTGAGCAGTATTTT. Translation gives CASRGSEQYF.

This clonotype was seen many times. The CDR3 DNA is TGTGCCAGCAGTGGGGACACATCCAATCAGCCCCAGCATTTT. Its protein product is CASSGDTSNQPQHF. V gene TRBV12-3 or TRBV12-4 combines with J gene TRBJ1-5; D perhaps matches TRBD1 (6 bases). There are 14 residues in the CDR3. Trimming removed 5 bases from V and 3 bases from J, with 11 bases in between.

The rearrangement uses TRBV12-3 or TRBV12-4 and TRBJ2-7, with TRBD2 matching 8 bases. The V and J ends lost 6 bases and 4 bases, in that order; junction bases with no gene match: 5. The CDR3 covers 13 residues. CDR3 nucleotides: TGTGCCAGCAGGATAGCGGGAAGGTACGAGCAGTACTTC. Translated: CASRIAGRYEQYF.

V usage is TRBV5-1 and J usage is TRBJ2-1, with 8 bases fitting TRBD2. The germline gives CDR1 SGHRS, CDR2 YFSETQ. The length of the CDR3 is 15 residues. J gave up 9 bases and V 0 bases, and 8 bases lay outside the gene matches. CDR3 region: CASSLVAGGNVEQFF. The CDR3 nucleotides are TGCGCCAGCAGCTTGGTGGCGGGAGGAAATGTTGAGCAGTTCTTC. Variable domain in full (rest from reference TRBV5-1 and TRBJ2-1): KAGVTQTPRYLIKTRGQQVTLSCSPISGHRSVSWYQQTPGQGLQFLFEYFSETQRNKGNFPGRFSGRQFSNSRSEMNVSTLELGDSALYLCASSLVAGGNVEQFFGPGTRLTVL.

The sample holds many counts of this clonotype. The rearrangement uses TRBV20-1 and TRBJ2-7, with TRBD1 matching over 8 bases. Trimming at V came to 0 bases and at J to 4 bases, leaving 5 bases not matched to a gene. The CDR3 has 14 residues. The germline CDR1 and CDR2 sequences are DFQATT and SNEGSKA (reference sequence). The CDR3 nucleotides read TGCAGTGCTAGAGATCGACAGGGGAAATACGAGCAGTACTTC. This translates into CSARDRQGKYEQYF.

This clonotype has at least ten counts. CDR3 DNA sequence: TGTGCCATCACAGACCGCAGGGGCTCTGGGGCCAACGTCCTGACTTTC. Translation: CAITDRRGSGANVLTF. The chain employs TRBV10-3 and TRBJ2-6; possibly TRBD1 for D (6 bases). Between the trimmed V and J ends, which lost 7 bases and 0 bases, there was a span of 13 bases. This CDR3 spans 16 amino acids. The germline CDR1 and CDR2 sequences are ENHRY and SYGVKD.

This clonotype was counted ten times or more. The chain joins TRBV5-6 to TRBJ2-1; D is uncertain. The V end lost 0 bases, the J end lost 1 base, and 11 bases lay between the germline ends. The CDR3 consists of 16 residues. Looked up from germline, CDR1 is SGHDT and CDR2 is YYEEEE. The CDR3 protein is CASSLEGYGSYNEQFF. DNA of the CDR3: TGTGCCAGCAGCTTGGAAGGGTATGGATCCTACAATGAGCAGTTCTTC.

This clonotype came up once. This rearrangement joins TRBV27 to TRBJ2-7; TRBD2 might be the D (6 bases). Germline V gives CDR1 MNHEY, CDR2 SMNVEV (reference sequence). The CDR3 covers 14 residues. With 6 bases removed from V and 5 bases from J, the gap between germline ends came to 17 bases. The CDR3 sequence is CASREVGGRNEQYF. CDR3 nucleotides: TGTGCCAGCAGGGAAGTGGGAGGTAGAAACGAGCAGTACTTC.

This clonotype was detected a few times. The V call is TRBV20-1, the J call TRBJ2-5; 13 bases are a match to TRBD2. The germline V gene has CDR1 DFQATT and CDR2 SNEGSKA (reference sequence). The CDR3 has 14 amino acids. V dropped 6 bases and J dropped 4; count of bases not matched to a gene: 5. CDR3 amino acids: CSALAGGPGETQYF. DNA of the CDR3: TGCAGTGCACTAGCGGGAGGGCCCGGAGAGACCCAGTACTTC.

The table lists this clonotype with a few counts. The genes are TRBV7-2 and TRBJ1-2, with a possible D match to TRBD1 (6 bases). V was pared by 5 bases and J by 5 bases, with 15 bases between. Looked up from germline, CDR1 is SGHTA and CDR2 is FQGNSA. CDR3 length: 14 amino acids. In DNA form, the CDR3 reads TGTGCCAGCAGCCCACGGGGGACACGATATGGCTACACCTTC. Its protein is CASSPRGTRYGYTF. The whole variable domain, remainder taken from reference TRBV7-2 and TRBJ1-2, is GAGVSQSPSNKVTEKGKDVELRCDPISGHTALYWYRQSLGQGLEFLIYFQGNSAPDKSGLPSDRFSAERTGGSVSTLTIQRTQQEDSAVYLCASSPRGTRYGYTFGSGTRLTVV.

This clonotype was detected ten times or more. The chain couples TRBV28 to TRBJ2-7, with D uncertain. V lost 4 bases and J lost 3, with 7 bases in between. The V gene's germline CDR1 is MDHEN and CDR2 SYDVKM. The CDR3 is made up of 12 amino acids. CDR3 coding DNA: TGTGCCAGCAGTTCCCTGCTCTACGAGCAGTACTTC. It is translated as CASSSLLYEQYF. The full variable domain, in which reference TRBV28 and TRBJ2-7 provide the parts outside the CDR3, is DVKVTQSSRYLVKRTGEKVFLECVQDMDHENMFWYRQDPGLGLRLIYFSYDVKMKEKGDIPEGYSVSREKKERFSLILESASTNQTSMYLCASSSLLYEQYFGPGTRLTVT.

This clonotype has at least ten counts. The DNA of the CDR3 is TGCAGTGCTAGAGATCTTGCGGGGGGTGAGACTGAAGCTTTCTTT. It yields the protein CSARDLAGGETEAFF. The rearrangement joins TRBV20-1 to TRBJ1-1; D perhaps matches TRBD1 (5 bases). Germline CDR1 reads DFQATT; CDR2 reads SNEGSKA (reference sequence). V lost 0 bases, J lost 5 bases, and 16 bases lay in between. This CDR3 is 15 amino acids long.

In DNA, the CDR3 is TGCAGCGTCGGACCTAGCTCTGGAAACACCATATATTTT. Encoded protein: CSVGPSSGNTIYF. V and J are TRBV29-1 and TRBJ1-3; D ambiguous. This CDR3 is built from 13 residues. Germline lookup yields CDR1 SQVTM and CDR2 ANQGSEA. The germline V and J ends were trimmed by 6 bases and 0 bases, with 9 bases remaining between them.

This clonotype was counted many times. The gene calls are TRBV5-5 and TRBJ1-1; D gene uncertain. The CDR3 has 15 residues. V lost 5 bases to trimming and J lost 3 bases, with 17 bases between them. CDR1 and CDR2 (germline): SGHKS, YYEKEE (reference sequence). DNA of the CDR3: TGTGCCAGCAGTCCGGCGGCCGGTCCCCACACTGAAGCTTTCTTT. It is translated as CASSPAAGPHTEAFF.

This clonotype was seen more than once but under ten times. The V gene is TRBV5-5, the J gene TRBJ2-5; D remains ambiguous. V was shortened by 0 bases and J by 5 bases, with 14 bases between the two germline ends. The CDR3 contains 15 residues. The V gene's germline CDR1 is SGHKS and CDR2 YYEKEE (reference sequence). The CDR3 DNA sequence: TGTGCCAGCAGCTTGGAAGGTATAGCTATCGAGACCCAGTACTTC. It yields the protein CASSLEGIAIETQYF.

This clonotype turned up a few times. J is TRBJ1-6 and V is TRBV5-4; D ambiguous. Germline CDR1 reads SGHNT; CDR2 reads YYREEE (reference sequence). This CDR3 contains 16 residues. Trimming removed 1 base from V and 7 bases from J, with 15 bases in between. The DNA of the CDR3 is TGTGCCAGCAGCTTGTCGTACCGGGAAAGAAATTCACCCCTCCACTTT. Translating gives CASSLSYRERNSPLHF.

This clonotype was detected many times. The chain is built from TRBV7-9 and TRBJ1-2; D unclear. Germline lookup yields CDR1 SEHNR and CDR2 FQNEAQ (reference sequence). There are 14 residues in the CDR3. V was trimmed by 7 bases and J by 0 bases, leaving 12 bases between them. CDR3 DNA sequence: TGTGCCAGCATCCCTCCAGGTTCTAACTATGGCTACACCTTC. Translation gives CASIPPGSNYGYTF.

This clonotype appeared many times. The rearrangement links TRBV15 to TRBJ2-1; TRBD1 might be the D (7 bases). The CDR3 extends over 14 amino acids. With 7 bases removed from V and 7 bases from J, the gap between germline ends came to 17 bases. Germline values: CDR1 LNHNV, CDR2 YYDKDF (reference sequence). The DNA of the CDR3 is TGTGCCACCAATGCAGGAGGGGGCGTTAATGAGCAGTTCTTC. Translated, it gives CATNAGGGVNEQFF.

This clonotype was found a few times. V gene TRBV20-1 combines with J gene TRBJ2-5; D unresolved. V was clipped by 4 bases and J by 4 bases, with 19 bases between them. Germline V gene sequence: CDR1 DFQATT, CDR2 SNEGSKA (reference sequence). The CDR3 is 15 amino acids. CDR3 in amino acids: CSATSRATLGETQYF. CDR3 sequence (DNA): TGCAGTGCTACCTCCCGGGCCACCCTGGGAGAGACCCAGTACTTC.

This clonotype was observed a few times. V is TRBV7-9 and J is TRBJ2-5; TRBD2 might be the D (6 bases). The CDR3 runs 16 residues. Trimming took off 0 bases at V and 3 bases at J, with 14 bases between the two ends. CDR1 and CDR2 (germline): SEHNR, FQNEAQ (reference sequence). The CDR3 is CASSLAGSEREETQYF. The CDR3 DNA follows: TGTGCCAGCAGCTTAGCAGGGTCGGAGCGGGAAGAGACCCAGTACTTC.

This clonotype was recorded a few times. The rearrangement uses TRBV30 and TRBJ1-2, with D possibly TRBD1 on 5 matching bases. V lost 0 bases to trimming and J lost 6 bases, with 14 bases between them. Per the germline V gene, CDR1 is GTSNPN and CDR2 is SVGIG (reference sequence). The CDR3 consists of 14 residues. The CDR3 region is CAWSVRGQGNGYTF. Written as DNA, the CDR3 is TGTGCCTGGAGTGTACGGGGTCAGGGAAATGGCTACACCTTC.